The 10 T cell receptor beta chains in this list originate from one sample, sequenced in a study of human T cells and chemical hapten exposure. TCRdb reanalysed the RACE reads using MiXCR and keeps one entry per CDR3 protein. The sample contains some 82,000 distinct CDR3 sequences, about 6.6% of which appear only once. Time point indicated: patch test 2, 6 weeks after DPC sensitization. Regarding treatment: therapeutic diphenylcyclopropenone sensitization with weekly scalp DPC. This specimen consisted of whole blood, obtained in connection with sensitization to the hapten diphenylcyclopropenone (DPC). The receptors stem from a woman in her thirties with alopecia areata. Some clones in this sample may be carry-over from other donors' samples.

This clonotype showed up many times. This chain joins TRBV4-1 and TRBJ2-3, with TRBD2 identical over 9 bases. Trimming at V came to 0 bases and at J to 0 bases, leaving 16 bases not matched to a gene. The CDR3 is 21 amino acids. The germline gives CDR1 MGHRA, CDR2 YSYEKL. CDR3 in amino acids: CASSQEGPQASGVWSTDTQYF. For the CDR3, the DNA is TGCGCCAGCAGCCAAGAAGGCCCCCAGGCTAGCGGGGTTTGGAGCACAGATACGCAGTATTTT.

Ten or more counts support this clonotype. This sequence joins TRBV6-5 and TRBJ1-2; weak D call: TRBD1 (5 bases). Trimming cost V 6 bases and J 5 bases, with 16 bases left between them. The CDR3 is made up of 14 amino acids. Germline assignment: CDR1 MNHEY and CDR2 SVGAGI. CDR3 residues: CASRHTGLDYGYTF. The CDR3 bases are TGTGCCAGCAGGCACACGGGGCTGGATTATGGCTACACCTTC.

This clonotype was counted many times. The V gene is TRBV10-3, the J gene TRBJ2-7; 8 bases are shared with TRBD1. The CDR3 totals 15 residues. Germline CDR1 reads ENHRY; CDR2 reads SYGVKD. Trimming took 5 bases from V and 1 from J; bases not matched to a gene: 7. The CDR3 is CAISQGQVESYEQYF. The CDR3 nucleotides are TGTGCCATCAGTCAGGGACAGGTTGAATCCTACGAGCAGTACTTC.

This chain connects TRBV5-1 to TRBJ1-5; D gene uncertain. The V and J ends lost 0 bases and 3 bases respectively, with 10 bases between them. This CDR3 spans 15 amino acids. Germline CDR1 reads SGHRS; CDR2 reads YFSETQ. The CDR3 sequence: CASSLEGSSNQPQHF. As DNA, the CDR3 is TGCGCCAGCAGCTTGGAAGGGTCCTCCAATCAGCCCCAGCATTTT.

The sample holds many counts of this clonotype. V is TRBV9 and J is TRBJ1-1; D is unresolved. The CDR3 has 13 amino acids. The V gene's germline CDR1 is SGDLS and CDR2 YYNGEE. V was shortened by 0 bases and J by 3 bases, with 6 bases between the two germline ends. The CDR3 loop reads CASSVVADTEAFF. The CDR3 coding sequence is TGTGCCAGCAGCGTAGTGGCAGACACTGAAGCTTTCTTT. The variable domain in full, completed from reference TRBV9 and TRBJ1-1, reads DSGVTQTPKHLITATGQRVTLRCSPRSGDLSVYWYQQSLDQGLQFLIQYYNGEERAKGNILERFSAQQFPDLHSELNLSSLELGDSALYFCASSVVADTEAFFGQGTRLTVV.

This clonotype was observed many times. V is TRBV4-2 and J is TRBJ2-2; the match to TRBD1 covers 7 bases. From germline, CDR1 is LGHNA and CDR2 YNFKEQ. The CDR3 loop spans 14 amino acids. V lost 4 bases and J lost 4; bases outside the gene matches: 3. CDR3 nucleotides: TGTGCCAGCAGCCGCGACAGGGTCACCGGGGAGCTGTTTTTT. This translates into CASSRDRVTGELFF.

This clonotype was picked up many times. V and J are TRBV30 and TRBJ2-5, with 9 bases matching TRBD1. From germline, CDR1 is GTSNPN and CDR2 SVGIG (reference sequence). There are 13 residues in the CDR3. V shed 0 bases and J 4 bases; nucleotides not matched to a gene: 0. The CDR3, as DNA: TGTGCCTGGAGTGTACAGGGGGCAGAGACCCAGTACTTC. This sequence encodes CAWSVQGAETQYF.

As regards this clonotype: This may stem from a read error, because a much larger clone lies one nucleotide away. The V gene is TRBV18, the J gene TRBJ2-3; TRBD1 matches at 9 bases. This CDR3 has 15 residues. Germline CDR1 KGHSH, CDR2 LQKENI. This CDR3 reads CASSWTGDPTDMQYF. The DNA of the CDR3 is TGTGCCAGCTCCTGGACAGGGGACCCCACAGATATGCAGTATTTT.

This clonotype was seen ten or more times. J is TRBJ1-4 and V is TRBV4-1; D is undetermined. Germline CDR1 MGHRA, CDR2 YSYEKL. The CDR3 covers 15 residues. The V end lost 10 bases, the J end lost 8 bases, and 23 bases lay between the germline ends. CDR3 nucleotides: TGCGCCACCAAAGAAGAGATTGGCTCGGGGGAAAAACTGTTTTTT. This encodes CATKEEIGSGEKLFF.

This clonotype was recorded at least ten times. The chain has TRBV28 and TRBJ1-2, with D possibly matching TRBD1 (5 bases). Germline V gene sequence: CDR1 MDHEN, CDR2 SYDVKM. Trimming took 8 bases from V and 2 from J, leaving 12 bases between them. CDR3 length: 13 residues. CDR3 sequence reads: CASALRTNYGYTF. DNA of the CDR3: TGTGCCAGCGCCCTCCGGACAAACTATGGCTACACCTTC.